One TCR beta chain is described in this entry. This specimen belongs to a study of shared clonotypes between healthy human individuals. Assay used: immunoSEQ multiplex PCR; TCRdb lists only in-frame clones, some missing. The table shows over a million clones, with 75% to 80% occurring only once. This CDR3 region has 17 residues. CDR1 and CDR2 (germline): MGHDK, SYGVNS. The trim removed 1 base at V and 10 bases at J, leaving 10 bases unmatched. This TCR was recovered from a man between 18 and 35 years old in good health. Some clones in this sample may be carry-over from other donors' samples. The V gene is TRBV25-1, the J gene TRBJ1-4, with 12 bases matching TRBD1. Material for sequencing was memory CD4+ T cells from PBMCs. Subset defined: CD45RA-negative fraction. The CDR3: CASSELGTGGKGGKLFF. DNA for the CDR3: TGTGCCAGCAGTGAATTGGGGACAGGGGGCAAGGGTGGAAAACTGTTTTTT.